These 15 T cell receptor beta chains came from one sample sequenced in a study of patients and donors after allogeneic stem cell transplantation. TCRdb itself ran the RT-PCR reads through MiXCR, one entry per CDR3 protein. The sample includes some 960,000 distinct CDR3 sequences, about a sixth of them seen just once. The sample taken for sequencing was blood, either unsorted or a sorted T cell fraction (not recorded which). The receptors here all came from a human donor who was either an allogeneic HSCT recipient or a stem cell or donor lymphocyte infusion donor (not recorded which). It is not recorded whose cells these are; they may come from a transplant donor.

V gene TRBV13 combines with J gene TRBJ1-4, with D unclear. CDR3 length: 14 residues. Deletions cut 4 bases from V and 4 bases from J, with 10 bases between. Germline assignment: CDR1 PRHDT and CDR2 FYEKMQ (reference sequence). CDR3 bases: TGTGCCAGCAGCTCCAGGACTCTTAATGAAAAACTGTTTTTT. This encodes CASSSRTLNEKLFF.

CDR3 in amino acids: CSARDSGGRADTGELFF. The CDR3, as DNA: TGCAGTGCTAGAGATTCGGGCGGGAGGGCGGACACCGGGGAGCTGTTTTTT. The V gene is TRBV20-1, the J gene TRBJ2-2; 9 positions agree with TRBD2. Germline CDR1 is DFQATT and CDR2 is SNEGSKA (reference sequence). The CDR3 covers 17 residues. Trimming removed 0 bases from V and 3 bases from J; junction bases left unmatched: 8.

In this sample, this clonotype turned up a few times. The chain joins TRBV20-1 to TRBJ1-5; the D is unclear. Per the germline V gene, CDR1 is DFQATT and CDR2 is SNEGSKA (reference sequence). V was pared by 6 bases and J by 4 bases, with 19 bases between. CDR3 size: 15 residues. The CDR3 DNA is TGCAGTGCCTCGGCCAGGAGGTCAGTGAATCAGCCCCAGCATTTT. It specifies CSASARRSVNQPQHF.

The V call is TRBV12-3 or TRBV12-4, the J call TRBJ2-3; D uncertain. V was cut by 3 bases and J by 6 bases, with 16 bases left in between. The CDR3 consists of 15 residues. The CDR3 sequence: CASSLGRKGADTQYF. The DNA of the CDR3 is TGTGCCAGCAGTTTGGGCAGGAAAGGTGCGGATACGCAGTATTTT.

J is TRBJ2-2 and V is TRBV6-5; 7 bases match TRBD1. Germline CDR1 and CDR2: MNHEY and SVGAGI. The CDR3 runs to 15 residues. Losses at the gene ends were 0 bases for V and 6 bases for J; bases not matched to a gene: 4. The CDR3 DNA reads TGTGCCAGCAGTTACTCGACAGGGTACCCCGGGGAGCTGTTTTTT. Translation gives CASSYSTGYPGELFF.

V usage is TRBV30 and J usage is TRBJ1-5, with TRBD1 as a possible D gene (6 bases). Trimming removed 2 bases at V and 9 bases at J, with 20 bases between. This CDR3 region has 15 residues. Germline-derived CDR1 and CDR2 are GTSNPN and SVGIG (reference sequence). The CDR3 reads CAWSKADRGQLPQHF. CDR3 coding DNA: TGTGCCTGGAGTAAAGCGGACAGAGGTCAACTGCCCCAGCATTTT.

The rearrangement links TRBV24-1 to TRBJ1-1; D unclear. V shed 1 base and J shed 0 bases, with 8 bases lying between them. CDR1 is KGHDR and CDR2 is SFDVKD in the germline V gene. CDR3 length: 15 amino acids. The CDR3 region has the DNA TGTGCCACCAGTGATTTTCAAGAGTTGAACACTGAAGCTTTCTTT. Translation gives CATSDFQELNTEAFF.

This chain connects TRBV24-1 to TRBJ1-4, with 7 bases identical to TRBD1. Per the germline V gene, CDR1 is KGHDR and CDR2 is SFDVKD. The length of the CDR3 is 15 residues. Trimming at V came to 5 bases and at J to 8 bases, leaving 10 bases not matched to a gene. The DNA for the CDR3 is TGTGCCACCAGTGTCACGACAGGGCGTGGGGAAAAACTGTTTTTT. It codes for CATSVTTGRGEKLFF.

The CDR3 sequence: CASSLGRQGARSTEAFF. CDR3 nucleotides: TGTGCCAGCAGCTTAGGGCGACAGGGGGCGCGGAGCACTGAAGCTTTCTTT. The chain uses TRBV11-1 and TRBJ1-1; 10 nucleotides line up with TRBD1. V lost 1 base, J lost 4 bases, and 9 bases stayed unmatched. This CDR3 region has 17 residues. CDR1 and CDR2 (germline): SGHAT, FQDESV (reference sequence). Based on the CDR3 plus reference TRBV11-1 and TRBJ1-1, the full variable domain is EAEVAQSPRYKITEKSQAVAFWCDPISGHATLYWYRQILGQGPELLVQFQDESVVDDSQLPKDRFSAERLKGVDSTLKIQPAELGDSAMYLCASSLGRQGARSTEAFFGQGTRLTVV.

The rearrangement uses TRBV21-1 and TRBJ1-4. TRBV21-1 is reported as a pseudogene. This CDR3 contains 13 residues. CDR3 sequence reads: CAREGTTNEKPFF. CDR3 DNA: TGTGCCAGGGAGGGAACAACTAATGAAAAACCGTTTTTT.

This rearrangement joins TRBV24-1 to TRBJ2-2; tentative D call: TRBD1 (5 bases). Germline V lookup: CDR1 KGHDR, CDR2 SFDVKD. The germline V and J ends were trimmed by 0 bases and 4 bases, with 8 bases remaining between them. The CDR3 spans 15 residues. The chain's CDR3 is CATSDLGHITGELFF. Here the CDR3 DNA reads TGTGCCACCAGTGATTTGGGACATATCACCGGGGAGCTGTTTTTT.

This chain uses TRBV29-1 with TRBJ2-7; D is undetermined. The V and J ends lost 3 bases and 2 bases respectively, with 11 bases between them. Germline V gene data show CDR1 as SQVTM and CDR2 as ANQGSEA. The CDR3 sequence is 13 residues long. The CDR3 sequence is CSVEKDRTYEQYF. The CDR3, as DNA: TGCAGCGTTGAGAAGGACCGAACCTACGAGCAGTACTTC.

The V call is TRBV7-9, the J call TRBJ2-1; 9 nucleotides match TRBD1. The CDR3 is 15 residues long. Germline assignment: CDR1 SEHNR and CDR2 FQNEAQ (reference sequence). V dropped 1 base and J dropped 7; count of bases not matched to a gene: 5. CDR3 sequence reads: CASSLDFDRGNEQFF. In DNA, the CDR3 is TGTGCCAGCAGCTTAGACTTCGACAGGGGGAATGAGCAGTTCTTC.

The table lists this clonotype with many counts. The chain carries TRBV29-1 and TRBJ1-5; D is undetermined. The germline V gene has CDR1 SQVTM and CDR2 ANQGSEA. Trimming shortened V by 6 bases and J by 2 bases, and 11 bases separated the two germline ends. The CDR3 is made up of 13 amino acids. DNA for the CDR3: TGCAGCGTATTCCCGGGAGGCAATCAGCCCCAGCATTTT. Translating gives CSVFPGGNQPQHF.

The gene calls are TRBV12-3 or TRBV12-4 and TRBJ2-1, with TRBD2 as a possible D gene (6 bases). The CDR3 spans 14 residues. V shed 2 bases and J shed 10 bases, with 15 bases lying between them. CDR3 sequence reads: CASSLRAGLREQFF. The CDR3 DNA reads TGTGCCAGCAGTTTAAGGGCGGGATTGCGGGAGCAGTTCTTC.